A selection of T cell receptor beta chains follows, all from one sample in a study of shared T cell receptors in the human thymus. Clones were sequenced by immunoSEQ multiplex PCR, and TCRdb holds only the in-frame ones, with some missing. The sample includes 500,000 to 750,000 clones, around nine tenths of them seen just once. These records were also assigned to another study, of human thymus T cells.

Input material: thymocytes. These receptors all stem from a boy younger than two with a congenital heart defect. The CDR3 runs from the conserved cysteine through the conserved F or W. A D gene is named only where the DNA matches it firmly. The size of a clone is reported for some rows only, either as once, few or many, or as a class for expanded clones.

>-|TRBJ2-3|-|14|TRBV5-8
TGTGCCAGCAGCGGGGGGGGCCCACAAGATACGCAGTATTTT
CASSGGGPQDTQYF
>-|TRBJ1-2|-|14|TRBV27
TGTGCCAGCAGTCCCCGAGGGGGGGCTGGGGGGCACACCTTC
CASSPRGGAGGHTF
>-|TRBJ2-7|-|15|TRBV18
TGTGCCAGCTCACCATCGGGAATCGACTCCTACGAGCAGTACTTC
CASSPSGIDSYEQYF
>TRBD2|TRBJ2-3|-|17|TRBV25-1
TGTGCCACCCCCTCCGGGGGCTTAGCGGGGTGCACAGATACGCAGTATTTT
CATPSGGLAGCTDTQYF
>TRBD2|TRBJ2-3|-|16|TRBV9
TGTGCCAGCAGCCCCCGGACTAGCGGGAGTGCAGATACGCAGTATTTT
CASSPRTSGSADTQYF
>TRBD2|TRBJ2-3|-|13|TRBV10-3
TGTGCCTCTGGGGGGAGGGCCATAGATACGCAGTATTTT
CASGGRAIDTQYF
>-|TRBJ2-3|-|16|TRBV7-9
TGTGCCAGCAGCCTGGGCGGGACCTGGGAAATGGATACGCAGTATTTT
CASSLGGTWEMDTQYF
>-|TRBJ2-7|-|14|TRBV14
TGTGCCAGCAGCCAAGATCCGGCGGCCTACGAGCAGTACTTC
CASSQDPAAYEQYF
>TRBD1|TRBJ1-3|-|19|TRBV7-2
TGTGCCAGCAGCTTAGTCTGCCCCGGACAGGGGGGAGTAGGAAACACCATATATTTT
CASSLVCPGQGGVGNTIYF
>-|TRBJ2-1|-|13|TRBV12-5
TGTGCTAGTGGTCTCACTAGCCACAATGAGCAGTTCTTC
CASGLTSHNEQFF
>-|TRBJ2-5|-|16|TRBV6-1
TGTGCCAGCAGTGAAGCGCCAAAGGGGCTGAGGGAGACCCAGTACTTC
CASSEAPKGLRETQYF
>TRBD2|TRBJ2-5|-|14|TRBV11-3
TGTGCCAGCAGCCGGACGGGGGGAGGGGAGACCCAGTACTTC
CASSRTGGGETQYF
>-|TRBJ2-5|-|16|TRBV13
TGTGCCAGCAGCCTCACCGCCCGGGACACTCAAGAGACCCAGTACTTC
CASSLTARDTQETQYF
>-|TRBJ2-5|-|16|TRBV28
TGTGCCAGCAGTTGGAGTCGGAGTGGGTACCAAGAGACCCAGTACTTC
CASSWSRSGYQETQYF
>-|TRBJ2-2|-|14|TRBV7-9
TGTGCCAGCAGTAAGAACGGTGACACCGGGGAGCTGTTTTTT
CASSKNGDTGELFF
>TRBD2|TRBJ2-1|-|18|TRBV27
TGTGCCAGCAGTTTGCTCCCCAGTGAGCGGGACCCAAACAATGAGCAGTTCTTC
CASSLLPSERDPNNEQFF
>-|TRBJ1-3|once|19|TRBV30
TGTGCCTGGAGGGTTGGGCGTTTAGGCCGGATGATCTCTGGAAACACCATATATTTT
CAWRVGRLGRMISGNTIYF
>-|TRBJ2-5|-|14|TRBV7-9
TGTGCCAGCAGCTTAATTAGGGAGGAAGAGACCCAGTACTTC
CASSLIREEETQYF
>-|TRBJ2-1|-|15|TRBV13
TGTGCCAGCACCAGGCGGGCGGGCCAGGAGGATGAGCAGTTCTTC
CASTRRAGQEDEQFF